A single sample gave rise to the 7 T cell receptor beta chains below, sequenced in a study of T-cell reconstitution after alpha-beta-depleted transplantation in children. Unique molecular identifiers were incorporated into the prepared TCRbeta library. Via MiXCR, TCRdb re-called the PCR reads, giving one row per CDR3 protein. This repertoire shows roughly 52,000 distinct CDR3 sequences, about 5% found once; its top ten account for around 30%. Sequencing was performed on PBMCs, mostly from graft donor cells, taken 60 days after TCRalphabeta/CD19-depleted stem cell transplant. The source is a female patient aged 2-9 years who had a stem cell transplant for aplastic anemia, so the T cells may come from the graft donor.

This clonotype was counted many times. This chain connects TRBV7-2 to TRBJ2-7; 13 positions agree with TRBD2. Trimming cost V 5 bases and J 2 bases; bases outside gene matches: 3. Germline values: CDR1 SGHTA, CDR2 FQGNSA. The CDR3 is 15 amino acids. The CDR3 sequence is CASSEGLAGAYEQYF. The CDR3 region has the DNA TGTGCCAGCAGCGAAGGACTAGCGGGGGCCTACGAGCAGTACTTC.

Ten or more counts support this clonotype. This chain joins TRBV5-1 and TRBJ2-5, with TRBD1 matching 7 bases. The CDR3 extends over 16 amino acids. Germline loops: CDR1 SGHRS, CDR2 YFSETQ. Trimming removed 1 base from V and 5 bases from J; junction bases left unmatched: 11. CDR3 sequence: CASSLTPGQLGETQYF. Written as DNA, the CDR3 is TGCGCCAGCAGCTTGACTCCGGGACAGCTAGGGGAGACCCAGTACTTC.

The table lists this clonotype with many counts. This CDR3 reads CSAGSQVGETQYF. Written as DNA, the CDR3 is TGCAGCGCCGGGTCCCAGGTAGGAGAGACCCAGTACTTC. The genes are TRBV29-1 and TRBJ2-5; unclear D gene. Germline CDR1 reads SQVTM; CDR2 reads ANQGSEA. V was clipped by 7 bases and J by 4 bases, with 16 bases between them. This CDR3 spans 13 amino acids.

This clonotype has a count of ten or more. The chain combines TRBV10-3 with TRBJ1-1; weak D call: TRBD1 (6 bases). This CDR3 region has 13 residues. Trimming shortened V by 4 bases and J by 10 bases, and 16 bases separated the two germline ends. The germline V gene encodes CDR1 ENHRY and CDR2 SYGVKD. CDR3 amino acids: CAISAGHRLGAFF. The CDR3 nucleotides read TGTGCCATCAGTGCGGGACACCGTCTAGGAGCTTTCTTT.

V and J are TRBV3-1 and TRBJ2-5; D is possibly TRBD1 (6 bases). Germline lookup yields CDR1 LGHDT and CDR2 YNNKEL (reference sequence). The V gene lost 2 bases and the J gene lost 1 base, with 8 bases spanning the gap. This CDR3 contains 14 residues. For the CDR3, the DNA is TGTGCCAGCAGCCAACGGACAGCCCAAGAGACCCAGTACTTC. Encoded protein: CASSQRTAQETQYF.

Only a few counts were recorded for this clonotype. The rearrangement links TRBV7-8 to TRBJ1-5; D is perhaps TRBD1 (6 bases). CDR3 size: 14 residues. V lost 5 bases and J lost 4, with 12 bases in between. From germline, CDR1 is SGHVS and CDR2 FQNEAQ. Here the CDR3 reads CASSINRVNQPQHF. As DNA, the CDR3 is TGTGCCAGCAGCATCAACAGGGTTAATCAGCCCCAGCATTTT.

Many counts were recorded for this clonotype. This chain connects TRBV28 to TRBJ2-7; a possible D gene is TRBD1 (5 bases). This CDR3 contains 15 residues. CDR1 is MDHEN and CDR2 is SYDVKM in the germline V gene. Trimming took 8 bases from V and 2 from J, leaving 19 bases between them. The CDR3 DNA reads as TGTGCCAGCTCCTCGTGGCCAGGGTCGACCTACGAGCAGTACTTC. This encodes CASSSWPGSTYEQYF.